This TCR beta chain was documented in a study of early T cells in non-severe SARS-CoV-2 infection. On the study more broadly: Sequenced bulk RNA came from whole blood that was unsorted, and chains were unpaired. Overall study findings and caveats: Private and CD4 specificities were missed by VDJdb matching, which favored anti-spike CD8 responses.

The table lists this clonotype with many counts. The antigen is undetermined. Each cDNA molecule carried a unique molecular identifier. TCRdb re-derived calls from the 5' RACE reads in MiXCR, one entry per CDR3 protein. The sample yields 25,000 to 30,000 distinct CDR3 sequences, less than 4.5% seen once. This CDR3 has 13 amino acids. The germline CDR1 and CDR2 sequences are SQVTM and ANQGSEA. Trimming took 2 bases from V and 5 from J, leaving 13 bases between them. The sequencing input was whole blood. The receptor was derived from an adult who was a healthcare worker with PCR-confirmed SARS-CoV-2 infection or an uninfected control (not recorded which). The chain carries TRBV29-1 and TRBJ2-7; possibly TRBD1 for D (6 bases). The CDR3 loop is CSVEYPQGDEQYF. The CDR3 DNA sequence: TGCAGCGTTGAATACCCACAGGGTGACGAGCAGTACTTC.